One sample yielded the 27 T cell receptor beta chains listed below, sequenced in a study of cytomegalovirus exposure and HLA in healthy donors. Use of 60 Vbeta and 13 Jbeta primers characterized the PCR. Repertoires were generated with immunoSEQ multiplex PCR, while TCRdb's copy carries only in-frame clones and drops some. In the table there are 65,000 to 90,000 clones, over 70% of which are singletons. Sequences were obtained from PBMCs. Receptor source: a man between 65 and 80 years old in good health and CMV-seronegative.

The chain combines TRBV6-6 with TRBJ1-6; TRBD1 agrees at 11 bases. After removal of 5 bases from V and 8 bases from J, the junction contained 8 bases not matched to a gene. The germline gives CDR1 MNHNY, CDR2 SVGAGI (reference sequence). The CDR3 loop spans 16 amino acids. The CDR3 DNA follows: TGTGCCAGCAGTACGGGACAGGGGGTATTTTATTCACCCCTCCACTTT. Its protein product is CASSTGQGVFYSPLHF.

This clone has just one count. Here the CDR3 DNA reads TGCAGCGTTGAGGGACAGGCCTACGAGCAGTACTTC. Its translation: CSVEGQAYEQYF. The J gene is TRBJ2-7, the V gene TRBV29-1, with 8 bases identical to TRBD1. CDR1 is SQVTM and CDR2 is ANQGSEA in the germline V gene. The CDR3 is 12 amino acids. Trimming at V came to 3 bases and at J to 2 bases, leaving 0 bases not matched to a gene.

CDR3 in DNA: TGTGCCAGCAGCCAGGGACTAGCGGTCACAGATACGCAGTATTTT. Translation gives CASSQGLAVTDTQYF. The V gene is TRBV7-7, the J gene TRBJ2-3; 11 bases line up with TRBD2. The CDR3 is 15 residues long. The ends lost 5 bases at V and 2 bases at J; junction bases unmatched: 3. The germline gives CDR1 SSHAT, CDR2 FNYEAQ (reference sequence).

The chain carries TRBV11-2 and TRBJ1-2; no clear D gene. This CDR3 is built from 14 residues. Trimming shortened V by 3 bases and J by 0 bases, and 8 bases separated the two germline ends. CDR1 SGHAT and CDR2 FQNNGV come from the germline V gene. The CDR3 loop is CASSLVRTNYGYTF. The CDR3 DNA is TGTGCCAGCAGCTTGGTCAGGACTAACTATGGCTACACCTTC.

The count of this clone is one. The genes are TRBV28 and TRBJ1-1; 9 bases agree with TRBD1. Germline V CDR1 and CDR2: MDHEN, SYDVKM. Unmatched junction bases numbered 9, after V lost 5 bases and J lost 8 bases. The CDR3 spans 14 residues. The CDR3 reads CASSGDFGQGEAFF. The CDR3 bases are TGTGCCAGCAGTGGAGACTTTGGACAGGGGGAAGCTTTCTTT.

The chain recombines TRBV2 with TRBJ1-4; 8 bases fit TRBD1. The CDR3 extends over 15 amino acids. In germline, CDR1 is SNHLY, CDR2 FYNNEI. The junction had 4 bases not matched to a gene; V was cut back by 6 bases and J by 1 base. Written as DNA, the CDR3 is TGTGCCAGCAGAGCGACAGGGGTAACTAATGAAAAACTGTTTTTT. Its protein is CASRATGVTNEKLFF.

The CDR3 DNA is TGTGCCAGTAGTATTTCTCCCAGGTCGTATGGCTACACCTTC. Amino acid sequence: CASSISPRSYGYTF. The chain is built from TRBV19 and TRBJ1-2; D is uncertain. Germline CDR1 LNHDA, CDR2 SQIVND (reference sequence). This CDR3 has 14 residues. V was pared by 3 bases and J by 5 bases, with 13 bases between. Full variable domain (rest looked up from reference TRBV19 and TRBJ1-2): DGGITQSPKYLFRKEGQNVTLSCEQNLNHDAMYWYRQDPGQGLRLIYYSQIVNDFQKGDIAEGYSVSREKKESFPLTVTSAQKNPTAFYLCASSISPRSYGYTFGSGTRLTVV.

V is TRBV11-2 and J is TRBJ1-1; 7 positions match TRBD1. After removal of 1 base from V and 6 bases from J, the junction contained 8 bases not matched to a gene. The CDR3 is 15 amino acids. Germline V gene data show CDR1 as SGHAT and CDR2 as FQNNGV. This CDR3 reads CASSLGDSRPPEAFF. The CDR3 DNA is TGTGCCAGCAGCTTAGGGGACAGCCGGCCCCCTGAAGCTTTCTTT.

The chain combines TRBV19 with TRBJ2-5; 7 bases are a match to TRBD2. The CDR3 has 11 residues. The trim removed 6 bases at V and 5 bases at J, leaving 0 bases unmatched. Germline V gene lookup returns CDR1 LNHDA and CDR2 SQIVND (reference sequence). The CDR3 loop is CASRGGETQYF. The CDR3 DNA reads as TGTGCCAGTAGGGGAGGGGAGACCCAGTACTTC.

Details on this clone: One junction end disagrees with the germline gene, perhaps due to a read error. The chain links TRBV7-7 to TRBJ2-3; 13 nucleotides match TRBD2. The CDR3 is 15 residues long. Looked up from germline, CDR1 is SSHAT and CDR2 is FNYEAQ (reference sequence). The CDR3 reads CASSPGLAGPDTQYF. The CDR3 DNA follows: TGTGCTAGCAGCCCGGGACTAGCGGGGCCAGATACGCAGTATTTT.

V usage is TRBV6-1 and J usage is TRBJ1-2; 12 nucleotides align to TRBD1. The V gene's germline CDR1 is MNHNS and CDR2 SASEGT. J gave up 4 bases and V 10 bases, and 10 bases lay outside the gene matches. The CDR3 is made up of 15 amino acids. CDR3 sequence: CAIAKGDRGLYGYTF. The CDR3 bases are TGTGCCATCGCCAAGGGGGACAGGGGGCTCTATGGCTACACCTTC.

As DNA, the CDR3 is TGTGCCAGCTCCCTCCAGGCGCCCGAACTCTCCTACGAGCAGTACTTC. Protein sequence: CASSLQAPELSYEQYF. The chain couples TRBV18 to TRBJ2-7; D gene uncertain. The germline V gene encodes CDR1 KGHSH and CDR2 LQKENI. The CDR3 is 16 amino acids. The V and J ends lost 6 bases and 0 bases respectively, with 18 bases between them.

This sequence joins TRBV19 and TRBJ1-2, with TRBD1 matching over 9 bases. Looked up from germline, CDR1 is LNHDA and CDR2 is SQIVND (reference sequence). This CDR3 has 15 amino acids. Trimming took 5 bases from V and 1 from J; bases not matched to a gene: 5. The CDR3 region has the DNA TGTGCCAGTAGTGTCTCGACAGGGGGTAACTATGGCTACACCTTC. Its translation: CASSVSTGGNYGYTF.

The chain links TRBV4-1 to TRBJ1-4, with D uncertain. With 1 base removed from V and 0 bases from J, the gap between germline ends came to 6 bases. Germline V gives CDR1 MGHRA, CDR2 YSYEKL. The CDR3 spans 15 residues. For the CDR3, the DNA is TGCGCCAGCAGCCAAGTGAGTTCAACTAATGAAAAACTGTTTTTT. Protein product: CASSQVSSTNEKLFF.

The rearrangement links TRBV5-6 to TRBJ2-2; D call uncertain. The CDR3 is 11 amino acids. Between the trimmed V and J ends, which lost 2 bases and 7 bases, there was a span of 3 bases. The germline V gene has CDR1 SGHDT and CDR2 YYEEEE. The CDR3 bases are TGTGCCAGCAGCTTCATCGGGGAGCTGTTTTTT. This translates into CASSFIGELFF.

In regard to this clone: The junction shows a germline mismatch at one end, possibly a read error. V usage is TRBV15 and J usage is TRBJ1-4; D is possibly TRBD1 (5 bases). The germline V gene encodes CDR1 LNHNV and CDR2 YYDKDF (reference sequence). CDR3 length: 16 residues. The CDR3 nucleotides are TGTGCCACCAGCAGAGAAGAGTATGGGACTAATGAAAGACTGTTTTTT. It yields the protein CATSREEYGTNERLFF.

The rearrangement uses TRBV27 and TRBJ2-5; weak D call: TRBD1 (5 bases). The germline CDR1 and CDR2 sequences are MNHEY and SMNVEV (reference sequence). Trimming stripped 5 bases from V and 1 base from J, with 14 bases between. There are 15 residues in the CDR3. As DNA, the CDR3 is TGTGCCAGCAGTACCCAACAGGTTCCCCAAGAGACCCAGTACTTC. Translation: CASSTQQVPQETQYF.

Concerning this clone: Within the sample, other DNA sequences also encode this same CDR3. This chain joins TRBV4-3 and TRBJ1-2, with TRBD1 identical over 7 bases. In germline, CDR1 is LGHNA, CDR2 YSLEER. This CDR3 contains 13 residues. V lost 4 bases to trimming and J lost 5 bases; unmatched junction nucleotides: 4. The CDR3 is CASSRDSTYGYTF. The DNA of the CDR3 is TGCGCCAGCAGCCGGGACAGCACTTATGGCTACACCTTC.

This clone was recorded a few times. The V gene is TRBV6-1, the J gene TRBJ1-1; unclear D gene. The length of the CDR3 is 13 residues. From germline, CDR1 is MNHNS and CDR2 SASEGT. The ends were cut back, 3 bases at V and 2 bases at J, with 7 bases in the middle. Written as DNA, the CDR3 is TGTGCCAGCAGTGACTCTTCCAACACTGAAGCTTTCTTT. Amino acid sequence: CASSDSSNTEAFF.

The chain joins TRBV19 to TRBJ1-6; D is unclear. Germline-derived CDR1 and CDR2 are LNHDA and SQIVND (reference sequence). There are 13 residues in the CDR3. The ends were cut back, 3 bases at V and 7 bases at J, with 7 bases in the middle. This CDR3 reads CASSIQRNSPLHF. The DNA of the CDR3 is TGTGCCAGTAGTATTCAGAGGAATTCACCCCTCCACTTT. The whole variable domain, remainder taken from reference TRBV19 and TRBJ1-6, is DGGITQSPKYLFRKEGQNVTLSCEQNLNHDAMYWYRQDPGQGLRLIYYSQIVNDFQKGDIAEGYSVSREKKESFPLTVTSAQKNPTAFYLCASSIQRNSPLHFGNGTRLTVT.

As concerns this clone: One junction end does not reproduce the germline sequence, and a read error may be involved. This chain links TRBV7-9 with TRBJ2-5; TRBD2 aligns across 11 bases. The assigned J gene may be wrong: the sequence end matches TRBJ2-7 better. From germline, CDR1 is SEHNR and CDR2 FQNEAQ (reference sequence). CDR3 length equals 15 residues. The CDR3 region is CASSLAGGSSYEQYF. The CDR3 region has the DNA TGTGCCAGCAGTTTAGCGGGAGGGAGCTCCTACGAGCAGTACTTC.

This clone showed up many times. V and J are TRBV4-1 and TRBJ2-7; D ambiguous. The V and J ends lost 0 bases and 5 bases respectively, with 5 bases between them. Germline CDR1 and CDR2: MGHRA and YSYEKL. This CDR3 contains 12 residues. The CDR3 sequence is CASSQDSNEQYF. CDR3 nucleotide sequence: TGCGCCAGCAGCCAAGATTCAAACGAGCAGTACTTC.

The CDR3 DNA follows: TGTGCCAGCAGTTCATGGGGGCCCCCGAACTATGGCTACACCTTC. Protein product: CASSSWGPPNYGYTF. This chain links TRBV27 with TRBJ1-2, with D possibly being TRBD1 (6 bases). The CDR3 covers 15 residues. The V gene lost 4 bases and the J gene lost 2 bases, with 14 bases spanning the gap. CDR1 MNHEY and CDR2 SMNVEV come from the germline V gene (reference sequence).

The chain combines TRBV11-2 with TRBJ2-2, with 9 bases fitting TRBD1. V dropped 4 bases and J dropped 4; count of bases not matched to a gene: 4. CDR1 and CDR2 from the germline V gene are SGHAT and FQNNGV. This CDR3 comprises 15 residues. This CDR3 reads CASSSQGATTGELFF. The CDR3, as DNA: TGTGCCAGCAGCTCACAGGGGGCGACCACCGGGGAGCTGTTTTTT.

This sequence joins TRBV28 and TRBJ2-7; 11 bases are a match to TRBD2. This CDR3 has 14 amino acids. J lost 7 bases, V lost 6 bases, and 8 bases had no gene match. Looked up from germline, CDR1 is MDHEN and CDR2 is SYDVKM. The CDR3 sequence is CASSTSGGPGEQYF. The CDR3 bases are TGTGCCAGCAGCACTAGCGGGGGACCGGGAGAGCAGTACTTC.

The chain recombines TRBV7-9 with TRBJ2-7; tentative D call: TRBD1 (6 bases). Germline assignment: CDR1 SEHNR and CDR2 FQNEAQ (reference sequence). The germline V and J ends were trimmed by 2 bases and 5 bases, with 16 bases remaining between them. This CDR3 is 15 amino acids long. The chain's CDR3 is CASSLFRDNPNEQYF. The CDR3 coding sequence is TGTGCCAGCAGCTTATTCCGGGACAACCCTAACGAGCAGTACTTC.

The CDR3 protein is CASSQGNEKTQYF. CDR3 DNA sequence: TGTGCCAGTAGTCAGGGGAATGAGAAGACCCAGTACTTC. The rearrangement links TRBV19 to TRBJ2-5; D is perhaps TRBD1 (6 bases). CDR3 length: 13 residues. Trimming cost V 5 bases and J 6 bases, with 13 bases left between them. The germline V gene encodes CDR1 LNHDA and CDR2 SQIVND (reference sequence).